The 27 T cell receptor beta chains listed next were all sequenced from one sample in a study of T-cell reconstitution after alpha-beta-depleted transplantation in children. The library targeted TCRbeta and was prepared with unique molecular identifiers. Via MiXCR, TCRdb re-called the PCR reads, giving one row per CDR3 protein. The sample consists of about 690,000 distinct CDR3 sequences, roughly 15% of them appearing once. This specimen was PBMCs from the stem cell graft donor, taken from the stem cell graft. The source is a human donor who donated a stem cell graft to a child with acute myeloid leukemia.

V is TRBV6-1 and J is TRBJ2-7; the D call may be TRBD1 or TRBD2 (5 bases each). V shed 7 bases and J shed 3 bases, with 10 bases lying between them. The CDR3 is made up of 12 amino acids. Germline CDR1 is MNHNS and CDR2 is SASEGT. The CDR3 nucleotides are TGTGCCAGCAAGAGGGGTAACTACGAGCAGTACTTC. Amino acids: CASKRGNYEQYF.

This chain connects TRBV18 to TRBJ1-2; D gene ambiguous. CDR1 and CDR2 (germline): KGHSH, LQKENI. This CDR3 region has 11 residues. Trimming left V 3 bases short and J 8 bases short, with 7 bases between. The CDR3 is CASSPTEGYTF. CDR3 nucleotide sequence: TGTGCCAGCTCACCTACAGAGGGCTACACCTTC.

This clonotype was counted at least ten times. CDR3 sequence reads: CASSLRLANTGELFF. CDR3 coding DNA: TGTGCCAGCAGCTTAAGACTAGCGAACACCGGGGAGCTGTTTTTT. The V gene is TRBV7-2, the J gene TRBJ2-2, with a tentative D call TRBD2 (6 bases). The CDR3 spans 15 residues. V was trimmed by 2 bases and J by 0 bases, leaving 7 bases between them. CDR1 is SGHTA, CDR2 FQGNSA, per germline. The full variable domain, its missing parts supplied by reference TRBV7-2 and TRBJ2-2, is GAGVSQSPSNKVTEKGKDVELRCDPISGHTALYWYRQSLGQGLEFLIYFQGNSAPDKSGLPSDRFSAERTGGSVSTLTIQRTQQEDSAVYLCASSLRLANTGELFFGEGSRLTVL.

The chain links TRBV12-3 or TRBV12-4 to TRBJ2-3; 11 bases map to TRBD2. The V and J ends lost 4 bases and 5 bases, in that order; junction bases with no gene match: 5. This CDR3 spans 15 amino acids. This chain's CDR3 is CASSSLAGGGDTQYF. The DNA for the CDR3 is TGTGCCAGCAGTTCATTAGCGGGGGGGGGAGATACGCAGTATTTT.

This clonotype was counted many times. The J gene is TRBJ2-7, the V gene TRBV12-3 or TRBV12-4, with 9 nucleotides matching TRBD1. The V gene end was trimmed by 4 bases and the J gene end by 7 bases; junction bases not matched to a gene: 5. This CDR3 has 13 amino acids. CDR3 nucleotides: TGTGCCAGCAGTTCCGGGACAGGGTGGGAGCAGTACTTC. Protein sequence: CASSSGTGWEQYF.

This rearrangement joins TRBV10-3 to TRBJ2-3; 10 bases are a match to TRBD1. The CDR3 is 14 residues long. After removal of 4 bases from V and 3 bases from J, the junction contained 1 base not matched to a gene. Per germline, CDR1 ENHRY and CDR2 SYGVKD. This CDR3 is CAISGQGATDTQYF. CDR3 nucleotides: TGTGCCATCAGTGGACAGGGGGCAACAGATACGCAGTATTTT.

This clonotype was seen repeatedly, ten times or more. The chain joins TRBV29-1 to TRBJ2-1, with 11 bases lining up with TRBD1. CDR3 length: 14 amino acids. The trim removed 6 bases at V and 2 bases at J, leaving 3 bases unmatched. The germline CDR1 and CDR2 sequences are SQVTM and ANQGSEA. The CDR3 nucleotides read TGCAGCGTAGAGGGACAGGGGGCCTACAATGAGCAGTTCTTC. Its translation is CSVEGQGAYNEQFF.

The sample holds many counts of this clonotype. V and J are TRBV5-6 and TRBJ2-7; 7 bases match TRBD1. The CDR3 is made up of 15 amino acids. The trim removed 4 bases at V and 0 bases at J, leaving 7 bases unmatched. Germline V gene sequence: CDR1 SGHDT, CDR2 YYEEEE. CDR3 sequence reads: CASSLPGQSSYEQYF. In DNA, the CDR3 is TGTGCCAGCAGCCTCCCGGGACAGAGCTCCTACGAGCAGTACTTC.

This clonotype was recorded at least ten times. The chain carries TRBV20-1 and TRBJ2-5, with TRBD2 identical over 11 bases. This CDR3 is built from 16 residues. Germline CDR1 reads DFQATT; CDR2 reads SNEGSKA (reference sequence). Trimming at V came to 0 bases and at J to 5 bases, leaving 8 bases not matched to a gene. CDR3 DNA sequence: TGCAGTGCTAGAGATAGCGGGGGGGCCTTCTTGGAGACCCAGTACTTC. Residues: CSARDSGGAFLETQYF.

The chain carries TRBV5-1 and TRBJ2-5, with D unclear. This CDR3 spans 13 amino acids. The V end was cut by 4 bases, the J end by 2 bases, with 9 bases between. The germline V gene has CDR1 SGHRS and CDR2 YFSETQ. The CDR3 is CASSGQLQETQYF. CDR3 in DNA: TGCGCCAGCAGCGGGCAGTTACAAGAGACCCAGTACTTC.

This chain joins TRBV5-1 and TRBJ1-6; TRBD1 is a possible D gene (5 bases). The CDR3 contains 14 residues. CDR1 is SGHRS and CDR2 is YFSETQ in the germline V gene. The V and J ends lost 3 bases and 6 bases respectively, with 10 bases between them. CDR3 in amino acids: CASSSGLSNSPLHF. Here the CDR3 DNA reads TGCGCCAGCAGCTCGGGACTCAGTAATTCACCCCTCCACTTT.

This clonotype was observed many times. The chain has TRBV5-1 and TRBJ1-1, with 8 bases fitting TRBD1. The germline gives CDR1 SGHRS, CDR2 YFSETQ. V was clipped by 4 bases and J by 11 bases; unmatched bases: 4. This CDR3 is built from 11 residues. The CDR3 bases are TGCGCCAGCAGCATCGGGACAGGCGCTTTCTTT. It is translated as CASSIGTGAFF.

The V call is TRBV5-1, the J call TRBJ2-7; TRBD1 is a possible D gene (7 bases). V was clipped by 0 bases and J by 6 bases, with 13 bases between them. The CDR3 is 14 residues long. CDR1 and CDR2 (germline): SGHRS, YFSETQ. The DNA for the CDR3 is TGCGCCAGCAGCTTGGATATCCAGGGGGGCGAGCAGTACTTC. Its translation is CASSLDIQGGEQYF.

This clonotype has ten or more counts. This chain joins TRBV7-8 and TRBJ1-5; D is perhaps TRBD1 (5 bases). Germline V gene sequence: CDR1 SGHVS, CDR2 FQNEAQ. Trimming removed 3 bases at V and 4 bases at J, with 10 bases between. This CDR3 is built from 14 residues. For the CDR3, the DNA is TGTGCCAGCAGCTTCGACAGACCAAATCAGCCCCAGCATTTT. As protein: CASSFDRPNQPQHF.

This chain uses TRBV30 with TRBJ1-2; the D gene is possibly TRBD1 (6 bases). This CDR3 is 14 amino acids long. V lost 0 bases, J lost 4 bases, and 12 bases lay in between. The germline V gene encodes CDR1 GTSNPN and CDR2 SVGIG (reference sequence). CDR3 sequence reads: CAWSVLGHSYGYTF. In nucleotides, the CDR3 is TGTGCCTGGAGTGTACTGGGACACAGCTATGGCTACACCTTC.

This clonotype was observed a few times. V and J are TRBV10-3 and TRBJ1-2; 8 bases are a match to TRBD1. Germline lookup yields CDR1 ENHRY and CDR2 SYGVKD. Germline trimming cut 7 bases from V and 5 bases from J; bases unmatched to any gene: 6. The CDR3 contains 13 residues. CDR3 region: CAINPGQEYGYTF. The CDR3 region has the DNA TGTGCCATCAATCCGGGACAGGAGTATGGCTACACCTTC.

This chain connects TRBV5-5 to TRBJ2-5; D perhaps matches TRBD1 (6 bases). Germline lookup yields CDR1 SGHKS and CDR2 YYEKEE (reference sequence). Trimming took 0 bases from V and 2 from J, leaving 14 bases between them. This CDR3 is 16 amino acids long. The CDR3 DNA reads TGTGCCAGCAGCTTGGTGGGGGCGGGTAGGCAAGAGACCCAGTACTTC. Amino acids: CASSLVGAGRQETQYF.

This clonotype was counted many times. V is TRBV12-3 or TRBV12-4 and J is TRBJ2-5; D remains unclear. The CDR3 totals 12 residues. V dropped 3 bases and J dropped 3 bases, with 5 bases sitting between them. The CDR3 DNA follows: TGTGCCAGCAGTTTCTACAAAGAGACCCAGTACTTC. Translating gives CASSFYKETQYF.

The table lists this clonotype with a few counts. The chain combines TRBV21-1 with TRBJ1-5; the table's D call TRBD1 went unverified against the DNA. TRBV21-1 constitutes a pseudogene. This CDR3 contains 16 residues. The CDR3 coding sequence is TGTGCCAGCAGCAAAGGACAGGGCCTGGGCAATCAGCCCCAGCATTTT. Translated: CASSKGQGLGNQPQHF.

This clonotype has more than one count but fewer than ten. This sequence joins TRBV7-9 and TRBJ2-5; a possible D gene is TRBD1 (6 bases). The CDR3 consists of 15 residues. In germline, CDR1 is SEHNR, CDR2 FQNEAQ (reference sequence). Deletions cut 4 bases from V and 1 base from J, with 13 bases between. The CDR3 loop is CASSSPGDIQETQYF. CDR3 DNA: TGTGCCAGCAGCTCTCCAGGGGACATCCAAGAGACCCAGTACTTC.

This chain uses TRBV14 with TRBJ2-4, with 8 bases identical to TRBD1. Germline-derived CDR1 and CDR2 are SGHDN and FVKESK. The ends lost 2 bases at V and 9 bases at J; junction bases unmatched: 6. This CDR3 has 14 amino acids. Written as DNA, the CDR3 is TGTGCCAGCAGCCAACGAACAGGGGGTGGCATTCAGTACTTC. Its protein is CASSQRTGGGIQYF.

Concerning this clonotype: A much larger clone lies one base from this, so it may be a read error. V gene TRBV29-1 combines with J gene TRBJ1-2; tentative D call: TRBD1 (5 bases). The ends were cut back, 0 bases at V and 8 bases at J, with 10 bases in the middle. The CDR3 contains 12 residues. Germline CDR1 and CDR2: SQVTM and ANQGSEA. The CDR3 DNA is TGCAGCGTTGAAGATGCGGGGGTAGGCTACACCTTC. It is translated as CSVEDAGVGYTF. Using reference TRBV29-1 and TRBJ1-2 for the parts outside the CDR3, the full variable domain is SAVISQKPSRDICQRGTSLTIQCQVDSQVTMMFWYRQQPGQSLTLIATANQGSEATYESGFVIDKFPISRPNLTFSTLTVSNMSPEDSSIYLCSVEDAGVGYTFGSGTRLTVV.

This clonotype was counted many times. The chain recombines TRBV29-1 with TRBJ1-3; D is possibly TRBD1 (5 bases). This CDR3 spans 14 amino acids. Germline V lookup: CDR1 SQVTM, CDR2 ANQGSEA. Trimming left V 5 bases short and J 1 base short, with 12 bases between. The CDR3 spells CSVTDQGSGNTIYF. In DNA form, the CDR3 reads TGCAGCGTTACCGACCAGGGATCTGGAAACACCATATATTTT.

This clonotype appeared many times. Here the CDR3 reads CSVEGGRTNEKLFF. In DNA, the CDR3 is TGCAGCGTTGAAGGGGGCAGGACTAATGAAAAACTGTTTTTT. The chain is built from TRBV29-1 and TRBJ1-4; D possibly corresponds to TRBD1 (5 bases). The V end was cut by 1 base, the J end by 2 bases, with 8 bases between. The CDR3 is made up of 14 amino acids. Germline CDR1 reads SQVTM; CDR2 reads ANQGSEA.

This clonotype has ten or more counts. The V gene is TRBV20-1, the J gene TRBJ2-2; 9 bases agree with TRBD2. Germline V gene lookup returns CDR1 DFQATT and CDR2 SNEGSKA (reference sequence). V lost 0 bases to trimming and J lost 1 base; unmatched junction nucleotides: 12. The CDR3 spans 19 residues. CDR3 nucleotides: TGCAGTGCTAGAGATCTGACTAGCGGCGCCCCGGGGAACACCGGGGAGCTGTTTTTT. As protein: CSARDLTSGAPGNTGELFF.

The V gene is TRBV5-6, the J gene TRBJ2-1; TRBD2 might be the D (5 bases). Looked up from germline, CDR1 is SGHDT and CDR2 is YYEEEE. Trimming cost V 0 bases and J 5 bases, with 12 bases left between them. The CDR3 extends over 15 amino acids. CDR3 nucleotide sequence: TGTGCCAGCAGCTTGGCGCCATTTAGCGACAATGAGCAGTTCTTC. Amino acid sequence: CASSLAPFSDNEQFF. Full variable domain (rest looked up from reference TRBV5-6 and TRBJ2-1): DAGVTQSPTHLIKTRGQQVTLRCSPKSGHDTVSWYQQALGQGPQFIFQYYEEEERQRGNFPDRFSGHQFPNYSSELNVNALLLGDSALYLCASSLAPFSDNEQFFGPGTRLTVL.

The V call is TRBV20-1, the J call TRBJ2-5; tentatively, D is TRBD1 (6 bases). V was cut by 5 bases and J by 1 base, with 17 bases left in between. This CDR3 comprises 15 residues. Germline-derived CDR1 and CDR2 are DFQATT and SNEGSKA (reference sequence). CDR3 DNA sequence: TGCAGTGCTGGTGTGTGGGGGCGCTTCCAAGAGACCCAGTACTTC. It specifies CSAGVWGRFQETQYF.